These T cell receptor beta chains were read from a single sample in a study of T cell responses to AZD1222 COVID-19 vaccine. Here immunoSEQ multiplex PCR was the method, and the copy in TCRdb shows in-frame clones only, minus some. The sample has 70,000 to 80,000 clones, 86% seen once. This specimen was peripheral blood, taken on day 0 of AZD1222 vaccination. Every receptor here comes from an adult in good health. Each CDR3 is given with its conserved first and last residue. The D gene is left open where the match is weak. Clone size is given for some rows only: seen once, a few or many times, or a class if the clone is expanded.

CASSQAYYEQYF TGTGCCAGCAGCCAAGCCTACTACGAGCAGTACTTC TRBJ2-7 NA NA TRBV3-1/TRBV3-2
CASSQSYDRLSNEKLFF TGCGCCAGCAGTCAATCGTATGACAGGCTATCGAATGAAAAACTGTTTTTT TRBJ1-4 few NA TRBV23-1
CASSLRTGGNNEQFF TGTGCCAGCAGCTTACGGACAGGGGGCAACAATGAGCAGTTCTTC TRBJ2-1 NA TRBD1 TRBV7-9
CASSFAGVNSPLHF TGTGCCAGCAGCTTTGCAGGGGTTAATTCACCCCTCCACTTT TRBJ1-6 NA NA TRBV13
CASGSELNSPLHF TGTGCTAGTGGTTCCGAGTTAAATTCACCCCTCCACTTT TRBJ1-6 NA NA TRBV12-5
CASAAGGHEQYF TGTGCCAGCGCCGCGGGGGGACACGAGCAGTACTTC TRBJ2-7 NA TRBD2 TRBV5-4
CASSLTGQEYNYGYTF TGTGCCAGCAGCTTAACTGGACAGGAATATAACTATGGCTACACCTTC TRBJ1-2 NA TRBD1 TRBV28
CASSPGRGNYGYTF TGTGCCAGCAGCCCAGGGCGGGGTAACTATGGCTACACCTTC TRBJ1-2 NA NA TRBV3-1/TRBV3-2
CASSDGDRGLNTEAFF TGTGCCAGCAGTGACGGGGACAGGGGGCTGAACACTGAAGCTTTCTTT TRBJ1-1 NA TRBD1 TRBV2
CASSQVYSGQYEQYF TGTGCCAGCAGCCAAGTATATAGCGGACAGTACGAGCAGTACTTC TRBJ2-7 NA NA TRBV3-1/TRBV3-2
CASSGVQETQYF TGTGCCAGCAGTGGGGTCCAAGAGACCCAGTACTTC TRBJ2-5 once NA TRBV2
CASSPGTSGIEQFF TGTGCCAGCAGCCCCGGGACTAGCGGGATCGAACAGTTCTTC TRBJ2-1 NA TRBD2 TRBV7-3
CAWSVSQGGYEQYF TGTGCCTGGAGTGTTAGTCAGGGCGGCTACGAGCAGTACTTC TRBJ2-7 NA NA TRBV30
CASSSGFFYGYTF TGTGCCAGCAGCTCGGGATTCTTCTATGGCTACACCTTC TRBJ1-2 NA NA TRBV7-2
CASSLGQGMRPQHF TGTGCCAGCAGCTTGGGTCAGGGGATGCGGCCCCAGCATTTT TRBJ1-5 NA NA TRBV5-8
CASSPTDEQGAPGYTF TGTGCCAGCAGCCCAACGGACGAACAGGGGGCGCCTGGCTACACCTTC TRBJ1-2 NA TRBD1 TRBV3-1/TRBV3-2
CASSNEVGSYNEQFF TGTGCCAGTAGTAATGAGGTGGGCTCCTACAATGAGCAGTTCTTC TRBJ2-1 NA NA TRBV19
CASSISSFGEKLFF TGTGCCAGTAGTATCTCGTCTTTCGGGGAAAAACTGTTTTTT TRBJ1-4 NA NA TRBV19
CASSLSSTSGSSDEQFF TGCGCCAGCAGCTTGAGTTCGACTAGCGGGAGCAGCGATGAGCAGTTCTTC TRBJ2-1 NA TRBD2 TRBV5-1
CASSRNNYGYTF TGTGCCAGCAGTCGAAATAACTATGGCTACACCTTC TRBJ1-2 once NA TRBV7-8
CAWSSGPLREQYF TGTGCCTGGAGTAGCGGGCCTCTTCGGGAGCAGTACTTC TRBJ2-7 NA NA TRBV30
CASSWGPNTGELFF TGTGCCAGCAGTTGGGGACCGAACACCGGGGAGCTGTTTTTT TRBJ2-2 few NA TRBV27
CASRVAYGYTF TGTGCCAGCAGGGTTGCCTATGGCTACACCTTC TRBJ1-2 NA NA TRBV27
CASSVDSPNYGYTF TGCGCCAGCAGCGTGGACAGTCCTAACTATGGCTACACCTTC TRBJ1-2 NA NA TRBV5-1
CATSRGQPGQNTEAFF TGTGCCACCAGCAGAGGGCAGCCGGGACAAAACACTGAAGCTTTCTTT TRBJ1-1 NA NA TRBV15
CASSPDRGRVGVTGELFF TGTGCCAGCAGCCCCGACAGGGGGCGGGTCGGTGTCACCGGGGAGCTGTTTTTT TRBJ2-2 NA TRBD1 TRBV7-9
CASSRGSGEQFF TGTGCCAGCAGTCGGGGGTCGGGTGAGCAGTTCTTC TRBJ2-1 NA NA TRBV11-1
CASSLVSSGANVLTF TGTGCCAGCAGCTTAGTGAGCTCTGGGGCCAACGTCCTGACTTTC TRBJ2-6 NA NA TRBV7-9
CASRTGGPSSGNTIYF TGTGCAAGTCGTACCGGAGGACCTAGCTCTGGAAACACCATATATTTT TRBJ1-3 NA NA TRBV12-2
CAISVQNNYGYTF TGTGCCATCAGTGTTCAGAATAACTATGGCTACACCTTC TRBJ1-2 once NA TRBV10-3
CASSSIQGNQPQHF TGTGCCAGCAGTTCGATACAGGGCAATCAGCCCCAGCATTTT TRBJ1-5 NA NA TRBV28
CASSPPGQSNQPQHF TGTGCCAGCAGCCCCCCGGGACAGAGCAATCAGCCCCAGCATTTT TRBJ1-5 NA TRBD1 TRBV7-2
CASRLGADTQYF TGTGCCAGTAGACTAGGGGCAGATACGCAGTATTTT TRBJ2-3 NA NA TRBV19
CASSIVLGVLYGYTF TGTGCCAGTAGTATAGTCCTCGGAGTCCTCTATGGCTACACCTTC TRBJ1-2 NA NA TRBV19
CASSHGQGRHQPQHF TGTGCCAGCAGCCATGGACAGGGGAGACATCAGCCCCAGCATTTT TRBJ1-5 NA TRBD1 TRBV3-1/TRBV3-2
CASSLGPGGDEQYF TGTGCCAGCAGCTTAGGTCCCGGTGGGGACGAGCAGTACTTC TRBJ2-7 few NA TRBV11-2
CASSSPQGGNQPQHF TGTGCCAGTAGTAGCCCCCAGGGGGGGAATCAGCCCCAGCATTTT TRBJ1-5 NA TRBD1 TRBV19
CASSEGSAWRNVEKLFF TGCGCCAGCAGTGAGGGCAGCGCGTGGAGGAACGTTGAAAAACTGTTTTTT TRBJ1-4 NA NA TRBV10-1
CASSRQTGTDTQYF TGTGCCAGCAGCCGACAGACAGGCACAGATACGCAGTATTTT TRBJ2-3 NA NA TRBV3-1/TRBV3-2
CASSFGVGGSPLHF TGTGCCAGCAGTTTTGGGGTTGGGGGTTCACCCCTCCACTTT TRBJ1-6 NA NA TRBV27
CASSPQTGQNTEAFF TGTGCCAGCAGCCCGCAGACAGGGCAGAACACTGAAGCTTTCTTT TRBJ1-1 NA TRBD1 TRBV9
CASSQPGLAGARSYEQYF TGTGCCAGCAGCCAACCGGGACTAGCGGGAGCTCGCTCCTACGAGCAGTACTTC TRBJ2-7 NA TRBD2 TRBV3-1/TRBV3-2